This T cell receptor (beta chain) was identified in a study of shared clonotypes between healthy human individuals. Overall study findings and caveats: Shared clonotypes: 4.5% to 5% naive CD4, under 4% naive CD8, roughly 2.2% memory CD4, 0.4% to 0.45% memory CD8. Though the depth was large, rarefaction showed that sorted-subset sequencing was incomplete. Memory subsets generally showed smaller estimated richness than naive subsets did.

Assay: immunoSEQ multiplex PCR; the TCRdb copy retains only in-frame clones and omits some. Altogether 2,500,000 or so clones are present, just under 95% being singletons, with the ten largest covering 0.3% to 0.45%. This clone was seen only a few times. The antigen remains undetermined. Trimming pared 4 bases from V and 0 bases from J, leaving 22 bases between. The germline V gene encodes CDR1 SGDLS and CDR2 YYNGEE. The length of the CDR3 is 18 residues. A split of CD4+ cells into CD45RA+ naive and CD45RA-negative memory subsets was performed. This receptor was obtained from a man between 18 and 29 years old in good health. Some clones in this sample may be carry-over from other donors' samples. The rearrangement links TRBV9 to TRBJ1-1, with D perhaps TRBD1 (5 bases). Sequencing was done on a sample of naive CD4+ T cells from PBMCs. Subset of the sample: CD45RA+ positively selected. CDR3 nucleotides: TGTGCCAGCAGCCCCCGATACCGGGACTCCGGGATGAACACTGAAGCTTTCTTT. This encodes CASSPRYRDSGMNTEAFF.